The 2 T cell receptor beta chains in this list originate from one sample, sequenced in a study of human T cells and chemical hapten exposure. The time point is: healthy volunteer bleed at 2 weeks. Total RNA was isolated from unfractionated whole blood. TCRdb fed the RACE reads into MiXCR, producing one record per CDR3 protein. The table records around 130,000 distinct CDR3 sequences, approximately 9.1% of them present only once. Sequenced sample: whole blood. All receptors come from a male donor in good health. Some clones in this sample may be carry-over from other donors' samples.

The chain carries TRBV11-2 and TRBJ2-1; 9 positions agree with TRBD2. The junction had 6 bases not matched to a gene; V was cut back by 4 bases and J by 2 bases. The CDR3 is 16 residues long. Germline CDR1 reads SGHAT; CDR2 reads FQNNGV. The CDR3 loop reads CASSSITSGPYNEQFF. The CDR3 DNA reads TGTGCCAGCAGCTCAATTACTAGCGGGCCCTACAATGAGCAGTTCTTC.

CDR3 DNA sequence: TGTGCCAGCAGCTCCGGGACTAACACAGATACGCAGTATTTT. Translation: CASSSGTNTDTQYF. The chain is built from TRBV5-4 and TRBJ2-3; 7 nucleotides match TRBD2. The CDR3 sequence is 14 residues long. From germline, CDR1 is SGHNT and CDR2 YYREEE (reference sequence). The V gene end was trimmed by 3 bases and the J gene end by 2 bases; junction bases not matched to a gene: 3.